The 7 T cell receptor beta chains below all came from one sample that was sequenced in a study of CD8+ T cells in alopecia areata. The sequencing template was cDNA reverse transcribed from extracted RNA. Using immunoSEQ multiplex PCR, the repertoire was profiled, and TCRdb retains in-frame clones only, with some absent. Of some 120,000 clones listed, over 50% are singletons. Specimen: CD4+ T cells sorted from blood, collected at week 0. Receptors originate from a human donor with alopecia areata.

This clone showed up just a few times. The chain carries TRBV7-2 and TRBJ2-5; D possibly corresponds to TRBD2 (5 bases). From germline, CDR1 is SGHTA and CDR2 FQGNSA. CDR3 size: 11 residues. The V gene lost 0 bases and the J gene lost 13 bases, with 9 bases spanning the gap. The CDR3 nucleotides are TGTGCCAGCAGCTTAGCCTGGACTGTGTACTTC. Translating it yields CASSLAWTVYF. Drawing the rest from reference TRBV7-2 and TRBJ2-5, the complete variable domain is GAGVSQSPSNKVTEKGKDVELRCDPISGHTALYWYRQSLGQGLEFLIYFQGNSAPDKSGLPSDRFSAERTGGSVSTLTIQRTQQEDSAVYLCASSLAWTVYFGPGTRLLVL.

V is TRBV10-3 and J is TRBJ2-4, with 8 bases that match TRBD2. CDR1 is ENHRY, CDR2 SYGVKD, per germline. The CDR3 contains 14 residues. V gave up 3 bases and J gave up 11 bases; unmatched junction bases: 9. CDR3: CAISELAGRDVQYF. In DNA form, the CDR3 reads TGTGCCATCAGTGAATTAGCGGGACGCGACGTTCAGTACTTC.

V is TRBV7-3 and J is TRBJ2-7; D not certain. Trimming removed 3 bases at V and 7 bases at J, with 4 bases between. Germline V gives CDR1 SGHTA, CDR2 FQGTGA. This CDR3 has 10 residues. The CDR3 sequence: CASSLGEQYF. In DNA form, the CDR3 reads TGTGCCAGCAGCTTGGGGGAGCAGTACTTC.

The table lists this clone with a count of one. V gene TRBV19 combines with J gene TRBJ2-1; 7 bases align to TRBD1. The CDR3 runs 15 residues. Germline CDR1 is LNHDA and CDR2 is SQIVND (reference sequence). J was trimmed by 0 bases and V by 5 bases; bases with no gene match: 4. The DNA for the CDR3 is TGTGCCAGTAGTCCCGACAGGGACTCCTACAATGAGCAGTTCTTC. Translation gives CASSPDRDSYNEQFF.

A few counts support this clone. CDR3 sequence reads: CASRPTGSSYEQYF. The CDR3 DNA follows: TGTGCCAGTAGGCCGACAGGGAGCTCCTACGAGCAGTACTTC. The V and J genes are TRBV19 and TRBJ2-7; 7 bases match TRBD1. The ends lost 6 bases at V and 0 bases at J; junction bases unmatched: 5. There are 14 residues in the CDR3. The germline V gene has CDR1 LNHDA and CDR2 SQIVND (reference sequence).

The J gene is TRBJ2-7, the V gene TRBV6-1; D is ambiguous. V lost 4 bases and J 4 bases, leaving 5 bases between the germline ends. Germline V lookup: CDR1 MNHNS, CDR2 SASEGT. The CDR3 is made up of 11 amino acids. The CDR3 DNA follows: TGTGCCAGCAGTGGGGTATACGAGCAGTACTTC. This encodes CASSGVYEQYF.

A word on this clone: The sample holds other DNA sequences that translate to the same CDR3. This chain connects TRBV29-1 to TRBJ2-1, with a tentative D call TRBD1 (7 bases). CDR1 and CDR2 from the germline V gene are SQVTM and ANQGSEA. V dropped 4 bases and J dropped 7 bases, with 17 bases sitting between them. There are 14 residues in the CDR3. CDR3 protein: CSVVVAGGINEQFF. The CDR3 nucleotides read TGCAGCGTTGTGGTAGCAGGGGGGATTAATGAGCAGTTCTTC.